This T cell receptor (beta chain) was found in a study of a mutant IDH1 vaccine in newly diagnosed glioma. Noted time point: baseline, week 1 (first vaccination visit). This sample's treatment: pre-vaccination baseline after standard-of-care therapy. Every donor had a new WHO grade 3 or 4 astrocytoma that was IDH1-mutant, with loss of nuclear ATRX. Points on this clone: Its antigen is as yet unknown.

TCRdb's table, derived via immunoSEQ multiplex PCR, lists solely in-frame clones and lacks some. This table has around 54,000 clones, 70% to 90% appearing once. The study, taken as a whole, reports: Seemingly, top peripheral T cell clonotype changes bore no relation to pseudoprogression.

This CDR3 region has 15 residues. From germline, CDR1 is SEHNR and CDR2 FQNEAQ (reference sequence). Losses at the gene ends were 6 bases for V and 2 bases for J; bases not matched to a gene: 6. J is TRBJ1-2 and V is TRBV7-9, with TRBD1 matching 10 bases. Sample: PBMCs, taken from a glioma patient treated with radiotherapy, temozolomide or both. The TCR originated in a young man with glioma. The CDR3 loop reads CASSLGQGRNYGYTF. The CDR3 nucleotides read TGTGCCAGCAGTCTGGGACAGGGGCGAAACTATGGCTACACCTTC. Together with reference TRBV7-9 and TRBJ1-2, the CDR3 gives the full variable domain: DTGVSQNPRHKITKRGQNVTFRCDPISEHNRLYWYRQTLGQGPEFLTYFQNEAQLEKSRLLSDRFSAERPKGSFSTLEIQRTEQGDSAMYLCASSLGQGRNYGYTFGSGTRLTVV.